This entry concerns a single T cell receptor beta chain. The antigen this receptor binds is unknown. Relative to the germline gene, one junction end is altered; a read error may explain this. Counted from cysteine to phenylalanine, this CDR3 has 15 amino acids. Only the CDR3 DNA is retained, 45 bases long and in frame from the first base. The data are from a study of tumor-infiltrating lymphocytes in primary liver carcinoma (dated by TCRdb to 2015 to 2018). Notes on the research overall: Surgical resection was performed in China between November 2015 and early 2016 on about 5 patients with histopathologically diagnosed primary liver carcinoma. Hepatocellular carcinoma (four) or combined HCC and intrahepatic cholangiocarcinoma (one) was present in the five patients, who were three men and two women aged 30 to 69 years. The five patients had tumors staged T1-T3 N0M0, with maximum diameters ranging from about 4 to 11 cm. Each sample produced roughly 3.5 to 7.5 million productive TCRbeta reads, and read depth showed no significant difference between tissue types. For each liver tumor, the study sampled five regions along with adjacent normal tissue and blood, and applied TCRbeta repertoire sequencing, expression microarrays and whole-exome sequencing. TCRbeta repertoire sequencing covered 35 specimens from 5 patients: roughly 25 tumor regions, 5 adjacent noncancerous liver tissues and 5 peripheral blood samples. High reproducibility was observed for the technical replicate repertoires, with mean shared-clone rates around 0.9 and correlation coefficients above 0.95. The paper as a whole reports these results and caveats: Consistent with antigen-driven expansion, pairs of tumor regions showed higher repertoire overlap (mean roughly 35%) than either tumor-adjacent pairs (around 17%) or tumor-blood pairs (roughly 14%). The top 250 clones accounted for a significantly greater share of the repertoire in tumors than in blood (p = 0.039). The study included only a handful of patients, and the authors note findings should be validated in a larger study. Because the samples were bulk and unsorted, CD4+ and CD8+ T cell repertoires could not be compared. Because only the TCR beta chain was sequenced and unpaired alpha chains were not captured, true repertoire diversity is likely underestimated.

Blood RNA was extracted from unsorted whole blood using TRIzol reagent, and germline DNA was obtained with the DNeasy Blood & Tissue kit. At the time of sampling, the patients had chronic HBV infection and had not received any treatment. About 3.6 milliliters of peripheral blood were collected into K2EDTA tubes before surgery. A constant-region primer and ProtoScript II reverse transcriptase were used to reverse-transcribe TCRbeta-specific cDNA from roughly 0.5 ug total RNA. The TCRbeta libraries were prepared through three rounds of nested multiplex PCR following a slightly modified ARM-PCR procedure. Each of the first two PCR rounds ran for 9 to 11 cycles using multiplex TRBV1-TRBV30 forward primers together with a Cbeta reverse primer. Sample barcodes and Illumina adapters were attached in a final 25-cycle PCR using Deep VentR polymerase. Amplicons of 200-500 bp were gel-purified with a QIAquick gel extraction kit before sequencing. The TCRbeta amplicons were sequenced with 250-bp paired-end reads on an Illumina HiSeq 2500. The source study handled its data this way. To recover full CDR3 sequences, reads were quality-trimmed using Trimmomatic v0.33 and paired reads were then merged using FLASH v1.2.11. V, D and J germline segments were assigned to the rearranged TCRbeta sequences by MiGEC v1.2.1b. VDJtools v1.0.0 computed clonotype statistics and Shannon-Wiener diversity indices. To reduce sampling bias, subsequent analyses other than the diversity analysis used only the 250 most abundant clonotypes in each sample. TCRdb itself trimmed the public reads at Q25 with fastp, ran MiXCR and retained productive beta chains. Rows matching on CDR3 protein sequence are summarized as one entry with the most common DNA and genes. For this entry, the V and J calls and clone size follow TCRdb and not the study's own pipeline. The sample table records about 310,000 distinct CDR3 sequences; roughly three fifths of these occur just once. The top ten clones comprise 15% to 20% of the sample.

The chain is assembled from TRBV12-3 or TRBV12-4 and TRBJ2-5; the D region is possibly TRBD1 or TRBD2, each matching across 5 bases. The receptor's source is a woman between 25 and 40 years old with primary liver carcinoma and hepatitis B virus infection. The sequencing sample was made of peripheral blood. The CDR3 region: CACSVNPGPTETQYF. At the DNA level, the sequence is TGTGCCTGCAGCGTCAACCCGGGGCCCACAGAGACCCAGTACTTC.